The 27 T cell receptor beta chains reported below all come from one sample, sequenced in a study of cytomegalovirus exposure and HLA in healthy donors. In the PCR, 60 Vbeta and 13 Jbeta primers were used. Repertoires were generated with immunoSEQ multiplex PCR, while TCRdb's copy carries only in-frame clones and drops some. The table records under 250,000 clones, almost 80% of them present only once. The specimen was PBMCs. The receptors here all came from a male donor in good health and CMV-seronegative.

This sequence joins TRBV5-1 and TRBJ2-2; 8 bases line up with TRBD1. Germline V lookup: CDR1 SGHRS, CDR2 YFSETQ. The CDR3 extends over 16 amino acids. V trimming: 4 bases; J trimming: 7 bases; junction bases outside the gene matches: 12. CDR3 in DNA: TGCGCCAGCAGCGCACCCGACAGGGGAACGAGCGGGGAGCTGTTTTTT. Residues: CASSAPDRGTSGELFF.

The chain employs TRBV5-1 and TRBJ2-3; the D is unclear. This CDR3 has 15 residues. Trimming took off 4 bases at V and 2 bases at J, with 14 bases between the two ends. Germline loops: CDR1 SGHRS, CDR2 YFSETQ. Here the CDR3 DNA reads TGCGCCAGCAGCCGGTGGGCAGGCTCCACAGATACGCAGTATTTT. Its translation: CASSRWAGSTDTQYF.

The genes are TRBV28 and TRBJ1-5; TRBD1 matches 8 bases. V was pared by 8 bases and J by 3 bases, with 6 bases of the junction left unmatched. Per germline, CDR1 MDHEN and CDR2 SYDVKM. CDR3 length equals 14 residues. CDR3 nucleotides: TGTGCCAGCCGGGGACAGGTAGACAATCAGCCCCAGCATTTT. Translating gives CASRGQVDNQPQHF.

About this clone itself: Compared with germline, one end of the junction differs, possibly owing to a read error. The rearrangement joins TRBV20-1 to TRBJ1-2; D perhaps matches TRBD1 (6 bases). The germline CDR1 and CDR2 sequences are DFQATT and SNEGSKA (reference sequence). The CDR3 is made up of 10 amino acids. CDR3 bases: TGCAGTGCTAGGTCAGGGGTAGGCTCCTTC. Protein sequence: CSARSGVGSF.

The chain carries TRBV10-3 and TRBJ2-7; 8 positions match TRBD1. CDR1 and CDR2 from the germline V gene are ENHRY and SYGVKD. V gave up 10 bases and J gave up 3 bases; unmatched junction bases: 8. The CDR3 has 13 amino acids. The CDR3 sequence: CATTTGANYEQYF. The CDR3 DNA reads TGTGCCACGACGACAGGGGCTAACTACGAGCAGTACTTC.

The CDR3 spells CASSLAAGTNYGYTF. The CDR3 nucleotides are TGTGCCAGCAGCTTAGCGGCAGGGACAAACTATGGCTACACCTTC. This sequence joins TRBV7-8 and TRBJ1-2; D possibly corresponds to TRBD1 (6 bases). The ends were cut back, 0 bases at V and 2 bases at J, with 10 bases in the middle. The length of the CDR3 is 15 residues. Looked up from germline, CDR1 is SGHVS and CDR2 is FQNEAQ.

The J gene is TRBJ2-7, the V gene TRBV2; 12 nucleotides line up with TRBD2. The germline V gene encodes CDR1 SNHLY and CDR2 FYNNEI. The CDR3 is 19 amino acids. The trim removed 6 bases at V and 6 bases at J, leaving 21 bases unmatched. CDR3 DNA sequence: TGTGCCAGCAGCCAAAGGGGGGCTGGAGCTAGCGGGAGGGCCATCGAGCAGTACTTC. Encoded protein: CASSQRGAGASGRAIEQYF.

This clone was counted a few times. The chain employs TRBV5-1 and TRBJ2-1; 8 bases align to TRBD2. The CDR3 has 16 residues. Germline V lookup: CDR1 SGHRS, CDR2 YFSETQ. Trimming took 6 bases from V and 5 from J; bases not matched to a gene: 13. DNA for the CDR3: TGCGCCAGCAAACTAGCGGATAGGTTAGATGACAATGAGCAGTTCTTC. It codes for CASKLADRLDDNEQFF.

In its sample, this clone was seen once. This CDR3 is also generated by other DNA sequences in the sample. The V and J genes are TRBV5-1 and TRBJ2-1; 9 bases agree with TRBD1. Germline loops: CDR1 SGHRS, CDR2 YFSETQ. The CDR3 runs to 15 residues. The V segment lost 6 bases and the J segment 1 base; nucleotides outside the gene matches: 5. The CDR3 bases are TGCGCCAGCACCCCGGGACAGGGTTCCTACAATGAGCAGTTCTTC. Its protein is CASTPGQGSYNEQFF.

This rearrangement joins TRBV30 to TRBJ2-7; TRBD2 is a possible D gene (5 bases). Germline CDR1 is GTSNPN and CDR2 is SVGIG (reference sequence). The CDR3 length is 15 residues. With 8 bases removed from V and 0 bases from J, the gap between germline ends came to 20 bases. The chain's CDR3 is CARRPRSGSSYEQYF. CDR3 DNA: TGTGCCCGCAGACCGCGGAGCGGTAGCTCCTACGAGCAGTACTTC.

This sequence joins TRBV27 and TRBJ1-2, with a tentative D call TRBD1 (6 bases). The ends were cut back, 5 bases at V and 5 bases at J, with 21 bases in the middle. The V gene's germline CDR1 is MNHEY and CDR2 SMNVEV (reference sequence). This CDR3 spans 16 amino acids. CDR3 in DNA: TGTGCCAGCAGTCTTATCCCCCGGGGAAGGGGGTATGGCTACACCTTC. It encodes CASSLIPRGRGYGYTF.

The chain combines TRBV7-2 with TRBJ2-7; TRBD2 aligns across 10 bases. CDR3 length: 15 amino acids. Germline CDR1 reads SGHTA; CDR2 reads FQGNSA. Trimming removed 8 bases from V and 2 bases from J; junction bases left unmatched: 9. The CDR3 region has the DNA TGTGCCAGCCTCGCCTCTGGGACTAGCGCCTACGAGCAGTACTTC. This encodes CASLASGTSAYEQYF.

This chain joins TRBV21-1 and TRBJ2-2; the DNA was not compared with TRBD2, the D call given in the table. TRBV21-1 is annotated as a pseudogene. There are 20 residues in the CDR3. DNA for the CDR3: TGTGCCAGCAGCAAACGCGGGGACTCCTTAATTTATCACATCACCGGGGAGCTGTTTTTT. As protein: CASSKRGDSLIYHITGELFF.

The chain carries TRBV4-2 and TRBJ2-7; TRBD2 matches at 10 bases. The trim removed 0 bases at V and 6 bases at J, leaving 8 bases unmatched. This CDR3 has 16 residues. Germline loops: CDR1 LGHNA, CDR2 YNFKEQ. Here the CDR3 DNA reads TGTGCCAGCAGCCAAGATCGAAGGTTAGCGGGAGGCGAGCAGTACTTC. Translating gives CASSQDRRLAGGEQYF.

CDR3 protein: CASSLYSYYEQYF. CDR3 DNA: TGTGCCAGCAGCTTGTACAGTTACTACGAGCAGTACTTC. The chain carries TRBV5-6 and TRBJ2-7; no definite D call. CDR3 length equals 13 residues. Germline loops: CDR1 SGHDT, CDR2 YYEEEE. The V and J ends lost 1 base and 3 bases respectively, with 8 bases between them. Complete variable domain (other parts from reference TRBV5-6 and TRBJ2-7): DAGVTQSPTHLIKTRGQQVTLRCSPKSGHDTVSWYQQALGQGPQFIFQYYEEEERQRGNFPDRFSGHQFPNYSSELNVNALLLGDSALYLCASSLYSYYEQYFGPGTRLTVT.

This clone came up a few times. This chain links TRBV5-1 with TRBJ1-2, with 8 bases aligning to TRBD1. The CDR3 runs to 14 residues. Trimming cost V 4 bases and J 2 bases; bases outside gene matches: 4. Per the germline V gene, CDR1 is SGHRS and CDR2 is YFSETQ. The CDR3 nucleotides are TGCGCCAGCAGCGGCTCAGGGGGCAACTATGGCTACACCTTC. The encoded protein is CASSGSGGNYGYTF. The whole variable domain, remainder taken from reference TRBV5-1 and TRBJ1-2, is KAGVTQTPRYLIKTRGQQVTLSCSPISGHRSVSWYQQTPGQGLQFLFEYFSETQRNKGNFPGRFSGRQFSNSRSEMNVSTLELGDSALYLCASSGSGGNYGYTFGSGTRLTVV.

The chain has TRBV27 and TRBJ2-5; 9 bases align to TRBD1. CDR3 length: 14 residues. Germline V CDR1 and CDR2: MNHEY, SMNVEV (reference sequence). With V trimmed by 5 bases and J by 5 bases, 6 bases remained unmatched. The CDR3 DNA reads as TGTGCCAGCAGTGGGTTTACAGGGGGCGAGACCCAGTACTTC. It translates to CASSGFTGGETQYF.

The chain carries TRBV6-5 and TRBJ2-7; 8 positions agree with TRBD1. Germline CDR1 reads MNHEY; CDR2 reads SVGAGI. This CDR3 is 15 amino acids long. The junction had 4 bases not matched to a gene; V was cut back by 0 bases and J by 3 bases. The CDR3 region is CASSYSRGTGYEQYF. In DNA form, the CDR3 reads TGTGCCAGCAGTTACTCGAGGGGGACAGGCTACGAGCAGTACTTC.

The gene calls are TRBV6-5 and TRBJ1-1; maybe TRBD1 (5 bases). The CDR3 extends over 14 amino acids. Germline V gives CDR1 MNHEY, CDR2 SVGAGI. The V gene lost 3 bases and the J gene lost 4 bases, with 12 bases spanning the gap. CDR3 residues: CASSYGGLSTEAFF. CDR3 sequence (DNA): TGTGCCAGCAGTTATGGGGGGTTGAGCACTGAAGCTTTCTTT.

The CDR3 is CASSLAVRALSTDTQYF. The CDR3 DNA reads TGTGCCAGCAGCTTAGCGGTGCGGGCTCTTAGCACAGATACGCAGTATTTT. The genes are TRBV7-6 and TRBJ2-3; possible D gene TRBD2, 5 bases. Germline V gene sequence: CDR1 SGHVS, CDR2 FNYEAQ. Trimming pared 0 bases from V and 0 bases from J, leaving 13 bases between. The length of the CDR3 is 17 residues.

The table lists this clone with a few counts. CDR3 in DNA: TGTGCCAGCAGTTTATGGAGAAGCCGGGACTACCCCAATGAGCAGTTCTTC. It encodes CASSLWRSRDYPNEQFF. This chain uses TRBV28 with TRBJ2-1; 7 bases agree with TRBD2. The CDR3 contains 17 residues. CDR1 is MDHEN and CDR2 is SYDVKM in the germline V gene. The trim removed 0 bases at V and 6 bases at J, leaving 11 bases unmatched. The full variable domain, in which reference TRBV28 and TRBJ2-1 provide the parts outside the CDR3, is DVKVTQSSRYLVKRTGEKVFLECVQDMDHENMFWYRQDPGLGLRLIYFSYDVKMKEKGDIPEGYSVSREKKERFSLILESASTNQTSMYLCASSLWRSRDYPNEQFFGPGTRLTVL.

This clone was seen just once. This chain joins TRBV19 and TRBJ1-2; tentative D call: TRBD1 (6 bases). The V and J ends lost 5 bases and 6 bases respectively, with 16 bases between them. CDR3 length equals 14 residues. Germline values: CDR1 LNHDA, CDR2 SQIVND (reference sequence). The CDR3 sequence: CASSRPTGRNGYTF. For the CDR3, the DNA is TGTGCCAGTAGTCGACCGACAGGTAGAAATGGCTACACCTTC.

The J gene is TRBJ2-3, the V gene TRBV2, with 7 bases that match TRBD2. Germline V lookup: CDR1 SNHLY, CDR2 FYNNEI. Losses at the gene ends were 4 bases for V and 0 bases for J; bases not matched to a gene: 1. CDR3 length equals 14 residues. The CDR3 bases are TGTGCCAGCAGTGCGCGGGAGAGCACAGATACGCAGTATTTT. Protein: CASSARESTDTQYF.

This clone was seen a single time. The chain recombines TRBV27 with TRBJ1-6; D unresolved. CDR3 length equals 15 residues. V lost 3 bases, J lost 7 bases, and 13 bases lay in between. Germline V gives CDR1 MNHEY, CDR2 SMNVEV (reference sequence). DNA for the CDR3: TGTGCCAGCAGTTTTGCCGGACTGGTAAATTCACCCCTCCACTTT. Translation gives CASSFAGLVNSPLHF.

In the case of this clone: One junction end disagrees with the germline gene, perhaps due to a read error. The chain uses TRBV6-6 and TRBJ1-4, with 7 bases identical to TRBD1. This CDR3 comprises 14 residues. CDR1 is MNHNY, CDR2 SVGAGI, per germline (reference sequence). This CDR3 reads CASREGATNEKLFF. The CDR3 region has the DNA TGTGCCAGCAGGGAGGGGGCAACTAACGAAAAACTGTTTTTT.

V is TRBV9 and J is TRBJ1-1; 8 nucleotides agree with TRBD1. The junction had 6 bases not matched to a gene; V was cut back by 4 bases and J by 7 bases. Germline CDR1 SGDLS, CDR2 YYNGEE. The CDR3 has 13 amino acids. The CDR3 region is CASSLLQGGEAFF. The CDR3 nucleotides read TGTGCCAGCAGCTTATTACAGGGGGGTGAAGCTTTCTTT.

This chain uses TRBV7-2 with TRBJ2-5; no definite D call. This CDR3 comprises 12 residues. Trimming removed 5 bases at V and 8 bases at J, with 12 bases between. Germline V lookup: CDR1 SGHTA, CDR2 FQGNSA. The CDR3 nucleotides are TGTGCCAGCAGCCCGGGTTTTGGCACCCAGTACTTC. As protein: CASSPGFGTQYF. The full variable domain, with the rest looked up from reference TRBV7-2 and TRBJ2-5, is GAGVSQSPSNKVTEKGKDVELRCDPISGHTALYWYRQSLGQGLEFLIYFQGNSAPDKSGLPSDRFSAERTGGSVSTLTIQRTQQEDSAVYLCASSPGFGTQYFGPGTRLLVL.